This T cell receptor beta chain comes out of a study of blood T cell repertoires in COVID-19 (dated by TCRdb to 2020 to 2022). Broadly, across the study: Samples covering the acute and convalescent phases of COVID-19 were provided by collaborators in the United States, Italy and Spain. The prospective study material was composed of cDNA or gDNA derived from T cells, B-cell-depleted T cells, or PBMCs. Deeply sampled blood TCRbeta repertoires from subjects exposed to, actively infected with, or recovered from COVID-19 were included in the dataset. The repertoires were released in a freely available public database intended as a resource for research on the immune response to SARS-CoV-2. The samples were drawn from the first 160 participants of the ongoing ImmuneRACE study and from 950 to 1,500 subjects provided by 6 global collaborators. Nearly every sample came with metadata listing a de-identified subject ID, COVID-19 status, age in years and sex. HLA class I and class II types, where available, came from metadata supplied by the sample provider rather than from assay-based typing. Beyond this particular receptor, the publication reports: The quantity of clinical and demographic metadata differed by source and by participant and was supplied without curation.

The collaborating institutions used their own protocols to collect whole blood in K2EDTA tubes. For TCRbeta analysis, collaborator samples were shipped as frozen whole blood, as isolated PBMCs, or as DNA extracted from either sample type. The sample holds one count of this clone. Its antigen remains unidentified. Base qualities were left out, and no much larger clone turns up one base away. TCRbeta CDR3 regions were amplified from genomic DNA by means of the immunoSEQ Assay, a bias-controlled multiplex PCR. As for how the authors treated the data: Within the assay, amplification of reference gene primers was used to estimate how many nucleated cells each sample contained. To quantify the absolute abundance of each unique TCRbeta CDR3 rearrangement, sequence reads were collapsed and filtered. For each sample, productive Simpson clonality was calculated as the square root of Simpson's diversity index across productive rearrangements. Held by TCRdb, this immuneACCESS table contains in-frame sequences only and omits some clones. Under half of the omission traces to an unresolved V gene where checked; the cause of the rest is unknown. V and J calls and clone size come straight from that table; D and trimming were deduced from the DNA. For this sample the table gives some 77,000 clones, of which nearly 85% were detected only once. Of the sample, 1.8% is held by the ten largest clones.

The TCR sequence derives from a woman aged 60-70 years with acute or convalescent COVID-19. The source material was peripheral blood.

The CDR3 protein is CASSLGHGVLNTEAFF. The DNA sequence reads TGTGCCAGCAGCTTAGGCCACGGGGTACTTAACACTGAAGCTTTCTTT. The rearrangement joined TRBV13 to TRBJ1-1; the D gene assignment is ambiguous. The CDR3 sequence holds 16 residues, the cysteine and phenylalanine included. Left in the record is the CDR3 DNA by itself, 48 bases read in frame from the first base. For CDR1 and CDR2, the germline V gene (reference sequence) lists PRHDT and FYEKMQ. V is pared back by 0 bases and J by 2 bases, with 13 bases lying between the germline termini. The reference TRBV13 and TRBJ1-1 proteins fill in what lies around the CDR3, so the full variable domain reads AAGVIQSPRHLIKEKRETATLKCYPIPRHDTVYWYQQGPGQDPQFLISFYEKMQSDKGSIPDRFSAQQFSDYHSELNMSSLELGDSALYFCASSLGHGVLNTEAFFGQGTRLTVV.